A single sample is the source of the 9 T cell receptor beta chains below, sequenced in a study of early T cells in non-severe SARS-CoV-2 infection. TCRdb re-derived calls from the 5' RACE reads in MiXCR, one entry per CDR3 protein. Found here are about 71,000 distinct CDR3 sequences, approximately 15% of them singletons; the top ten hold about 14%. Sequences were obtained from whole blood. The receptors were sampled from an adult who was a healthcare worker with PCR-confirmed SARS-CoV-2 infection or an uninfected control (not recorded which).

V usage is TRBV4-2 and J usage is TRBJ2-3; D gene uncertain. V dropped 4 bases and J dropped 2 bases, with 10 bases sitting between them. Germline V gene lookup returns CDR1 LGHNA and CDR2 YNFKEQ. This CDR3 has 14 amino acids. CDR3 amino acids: CASSPRHDTDTQYF. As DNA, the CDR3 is TGTGCCAGCAGCCCCCGACACGACACAGATACGCAGTATTTT.

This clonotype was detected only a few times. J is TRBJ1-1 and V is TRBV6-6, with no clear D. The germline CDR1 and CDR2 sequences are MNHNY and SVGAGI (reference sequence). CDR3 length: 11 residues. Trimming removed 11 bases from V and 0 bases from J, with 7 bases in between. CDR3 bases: TGTGCCTCCCTGGTGAACACTGAAGCTTTCTTT. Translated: CASLVNTEAFF.

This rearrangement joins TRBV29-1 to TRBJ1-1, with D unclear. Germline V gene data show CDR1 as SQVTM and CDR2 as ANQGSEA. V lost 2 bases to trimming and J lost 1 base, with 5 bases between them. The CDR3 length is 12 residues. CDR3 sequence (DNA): TGCAGCGTTGAAAAGGGGAACACTGAAGCTTTCTTT. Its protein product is CSVEKGNTEAFF.

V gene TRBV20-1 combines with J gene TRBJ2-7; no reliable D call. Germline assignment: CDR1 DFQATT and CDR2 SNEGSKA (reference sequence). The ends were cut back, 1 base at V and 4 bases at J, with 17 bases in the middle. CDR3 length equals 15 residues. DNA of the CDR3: TGCAGTGCTAGAGGAGCAAAACAGTCCCCATACGAGCAGTACTTC. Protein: CSARGAKQSPYEQYF.

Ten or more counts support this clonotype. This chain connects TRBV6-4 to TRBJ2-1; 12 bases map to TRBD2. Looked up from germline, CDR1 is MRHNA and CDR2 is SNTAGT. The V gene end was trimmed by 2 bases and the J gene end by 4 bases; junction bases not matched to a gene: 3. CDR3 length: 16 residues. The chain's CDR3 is CASSDTSGGPYNEQFF. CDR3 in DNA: TGTGCCAGCAGTGACACTAGCGGGGGGCCGTACAATGAGCAGTTCTTC.

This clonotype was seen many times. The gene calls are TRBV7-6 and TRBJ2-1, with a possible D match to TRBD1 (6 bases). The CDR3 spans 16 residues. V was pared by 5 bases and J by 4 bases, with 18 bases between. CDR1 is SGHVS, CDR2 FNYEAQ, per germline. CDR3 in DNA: TGTGCCAGCAGCCCATTCACGACAGGTTTTTACAATGAGCAGTTCTTC. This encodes CASSPFTTGFYNEQFF.

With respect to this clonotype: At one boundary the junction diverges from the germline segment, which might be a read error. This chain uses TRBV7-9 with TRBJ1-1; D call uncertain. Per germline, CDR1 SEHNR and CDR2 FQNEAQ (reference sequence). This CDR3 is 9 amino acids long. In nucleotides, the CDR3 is TGTGCCAGCAGCTTAGAGACTCCCTTT. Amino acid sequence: CASSLETPF.

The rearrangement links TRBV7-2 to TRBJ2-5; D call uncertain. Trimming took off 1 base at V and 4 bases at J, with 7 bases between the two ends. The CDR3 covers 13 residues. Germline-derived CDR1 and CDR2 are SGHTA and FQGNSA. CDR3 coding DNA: TGTGCCAGCAGCTTAGTTTACGGAGAGACCCAGTACTTC. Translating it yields CASSLVYGETQYF.

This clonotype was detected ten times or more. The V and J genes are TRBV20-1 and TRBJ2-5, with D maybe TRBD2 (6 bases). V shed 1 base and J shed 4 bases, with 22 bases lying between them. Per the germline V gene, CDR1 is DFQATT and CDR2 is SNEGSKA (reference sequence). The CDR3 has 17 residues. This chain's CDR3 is CSARVIPGRRAAETQYF. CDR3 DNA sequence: TGCAGTGCTAGAGTTATTCCCGGGAGACGAGCCGCAGAGACCCAGTACTTC.